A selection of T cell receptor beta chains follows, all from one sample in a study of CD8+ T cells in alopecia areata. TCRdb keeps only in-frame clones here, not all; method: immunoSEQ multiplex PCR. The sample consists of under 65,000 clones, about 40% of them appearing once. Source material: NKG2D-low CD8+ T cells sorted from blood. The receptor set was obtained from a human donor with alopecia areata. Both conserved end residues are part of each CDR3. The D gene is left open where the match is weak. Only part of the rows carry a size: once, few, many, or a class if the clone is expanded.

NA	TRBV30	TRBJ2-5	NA	TGTGCCTGGAGTGTAAGGGCGGGAAGAGAGACCCAGTACTTC	CAWSVRAGRETQYF
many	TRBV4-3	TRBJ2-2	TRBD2	TGCGCCAGCAGCCAAGAGGGGCGGGAGGGGATTGCCTGGGAGCTGTTTTTT	CASSQEGREGIAWELFF
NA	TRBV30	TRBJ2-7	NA	TGTGCCTGGAGCGGGACCCGGGGCGAGTACTTC	CAWSGTRGEYF
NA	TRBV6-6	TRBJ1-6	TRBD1	TGTGCCAGCAGTACGGGACAGGGGGATTCACCCCTCCACTTT	CASSTGQGDSPLHF
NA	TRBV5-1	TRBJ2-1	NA	TGCGCCAGCAGCTTGTTGGACAATGAGCAGTTCTTC	CASSLLDNEQFF
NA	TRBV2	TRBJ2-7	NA	TGTGCCAGCTGGGGGACGGAAAGCTACGAGCAGTACTTC	CASWGTESYEQYF
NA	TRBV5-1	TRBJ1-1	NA	TGCGCCAGCAGCTTGGGGCCCGGGTTGAACACTGAAGCTTTCTTT	CASSLGPGLNTEAFF
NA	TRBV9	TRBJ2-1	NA	TGTGCCAGCAGCGTAGCCGGGGGCGGAAATGAGCAGTTCTTC	CASSVAGGGNEQFF
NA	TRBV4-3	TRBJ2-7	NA	TGCGCCAGCAGCCAAGATATAGTTTCCGAGCAGTACTTC	CASSQDIVSEQYF
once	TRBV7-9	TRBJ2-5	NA	TGTGCCAGCAGCTTATTAGGGGAGACCCAGTACTTC	CASSLLGETQYF
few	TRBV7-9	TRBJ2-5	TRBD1	TGTGCCAGCAGCCCAGGGACAGGGTCCCAAGAGACCCAGTACTTC	CASSPGTGSQETQYF
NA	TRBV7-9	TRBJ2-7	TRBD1	TGTGCCAGCAGCCCCGGGACAGGGCCACACGAGCAGTACTTC	CASSPGTGPHEQYF
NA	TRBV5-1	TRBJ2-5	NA	TGCGCCAGCCGGTCCCAAGAGACCCAGTACTTC	CASRSQETQYF
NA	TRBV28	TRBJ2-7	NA	TGTGCCAGCAGTTTTAGGGAAAGGTTCCACGAGCAGTACTTC	CASSFRERFHEQYF
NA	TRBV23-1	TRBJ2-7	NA	TGCGCCAGCAGTCAATCGGCCAGGTCCTACGAGCAGTACTTC	CASSQSARSYEQYF
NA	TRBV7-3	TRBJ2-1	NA	TGTGCCAGCAGCAGCAGGGTCACGGACAATGAGCAGTTCTTC	CASSSRVTDNEQFF
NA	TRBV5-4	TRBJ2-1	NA	TGTGCCAGCAGCTTGCGGGACCTGAGCTCCTACAATGAGCAGTTCTTC	CASSLRDLSSYNEQFF
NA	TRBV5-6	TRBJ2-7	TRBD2	TGTGCCAGCAGCCCGGGACTAGCGTCTACCTACGAGCAGTACTTC	CASSPGLASTYEQYF
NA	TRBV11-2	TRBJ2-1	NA	TGTGCCAGCAGCTGGATAGACAATGAGCAGTTCTTC	CASSWIDNEQFF
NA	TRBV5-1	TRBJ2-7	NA	TGCGCCAGCAGCTTGGAAGGGTTCCCCAGGGACGAGCAGTACTTC	CASSLEGFPRDEQYF
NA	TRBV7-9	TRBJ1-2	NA	TGTGCCAGCAGCTTCGGATCTGGCTATGGCTACACCTTC	CASSFGSGYGYTF
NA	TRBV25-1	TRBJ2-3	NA	TGTGCCAGCAGTGAATCCCACTTCCCTCCAGATACGCAGTATTTT	CASSESHFPPDTQYF
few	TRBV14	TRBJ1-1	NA	TGTGCCAGCAGCCGGGGGTTTCCCACTGAAGCTTTCTTT	CASSRGFPTEAFF
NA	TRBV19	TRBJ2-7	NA	TGTGCCAGTAAAGAGGGCTACGAGCAGTACTTC	CASKEGYEQYF
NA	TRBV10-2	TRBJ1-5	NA	TGCGCCAGCCGAGGGGGAAATAGCAATCAGCCCCAGCATTTT	CASRGGNSNQPQHF
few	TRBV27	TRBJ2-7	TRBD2	TGTGCCAGCAGTTCCGGGGGGGCGAACTACGAGCAGTACTTC	CASSSGGANYEQYF
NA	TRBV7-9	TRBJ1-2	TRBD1	TGTGCCAGCAGCTCGCCCGACAGGGGAGTTCTTTCTTCGGGAGGCTACACCTTC	CASSSPDRGVLSSGGYTF
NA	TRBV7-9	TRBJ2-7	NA	TGTGCCAGCACAGGGACTTCCCCTTACGAGCAGTACTTC	CASTGTSPYEQYF
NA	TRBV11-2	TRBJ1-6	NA	TGTGCCAGCAGCTTACTGCGGGACACCGCCTATAATTCACCCCTCCACTTT	CASSLLRDTAYNSPLHF
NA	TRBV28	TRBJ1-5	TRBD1	TGTGCCAGCAGTCAGGACAGGGAAAGTAATCAGCCCCAGCATTTT	CASSQDRESNQPQHF
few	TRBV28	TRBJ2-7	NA	TGTGCCAGCAGTCCTCCCTTGGGAGAGGTTTACGAGCAGTACTTC	CASSPPLGEVYEQYF
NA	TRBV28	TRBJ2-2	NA	TGTGCCAGCAGTCGGGCCGGGGAGCTGTTTTTT	CASSRAGELFF
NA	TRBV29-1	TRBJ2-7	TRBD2	TGCAGCGTTGAAGACGTAGCGGGAGAGTCCTACGAGCAGTACTTC	CSVEDVAGESYEQYF
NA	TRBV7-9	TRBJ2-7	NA	TGTGCCAGCAGCCCACGGCCCTACGAGCAGTACTTC	CASSPRPYEQYF
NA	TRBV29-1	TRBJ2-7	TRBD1	TGCAGCGTGCGGACAGGGGTAGACTACGAGCAGTACTTC	CSVRTGVDYEQYF
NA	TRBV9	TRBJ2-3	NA	TGTGCCAGCAGCCCCGCACTGGGGCCGCCCCGGGATGATACGCAGTATTTT	CASSPALGPPRDDTQYF
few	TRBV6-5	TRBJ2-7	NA	TGTGCCAGCAGTTATTATCAGGGAAACTCCTACGAGCAGTACTTC	CASSYYQGNSYEQYF
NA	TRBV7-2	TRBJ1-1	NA	TGTGCCAGCAATGGGGTATTGACTGAAGCTTTCTTT	CASNGVLTEAFF
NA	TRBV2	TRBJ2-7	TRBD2	TGTGCCAGCAGTGGGCGGGAGGAACACGAGCAGTACTTC	CASSGREEHEQYF
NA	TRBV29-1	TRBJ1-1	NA	TGCAGCGTTGATGAGAGAGGGCGGAACACTGAAGCTTTCTTT	CSVDERGRNTEAFF
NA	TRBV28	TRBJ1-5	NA	TGTGCCAGCAACCCGACAGTTTTTCATCAGCCCCAGCATTTT	CASNPTVFHQPQHF
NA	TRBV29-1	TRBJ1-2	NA	TGCAGCGTTGATAGGGATATGGGGGGCGGTGGCTACACCTTC	CSVDRDMGGGGYTF
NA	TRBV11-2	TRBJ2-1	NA	TGTGCCAGCAGCTTAGGACTTAGCTCCTACAATGAGCAGTTCTTC	CASSLGLSSYNEQFF
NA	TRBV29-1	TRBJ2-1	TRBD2	TGCAGCGTTGAAGGACTAGCGGGGGGGCACTCCTACAATGAGCAGTTCTTC	CSVEGLAGGHSYNEQFF
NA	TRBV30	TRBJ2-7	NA	TGTGCCTGGAGTGCGGCGGCAGGGGACCGGTACGAGCAGTACTTC	CAWSAAAGDRYEQYF
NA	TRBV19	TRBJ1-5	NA	TGTGCCAGTAGGATGGGGACGAGGAGCAATCAGCCCCAGCATTTT	CASRMGTRSNQPQHF
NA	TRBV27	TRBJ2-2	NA	TGTGCCACCTCCACAGGGATTGCGGTCGGGGAGCTGTTTTTT	CATSTGIAVGELFF
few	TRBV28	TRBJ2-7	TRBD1	TGTGCCAGCCGATGGACAGGGGAGTACGAGCAGTACTTC	CASRWTGEYEQYF
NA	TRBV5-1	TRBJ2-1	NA	TGCGCCAGCAGCTATGTGGGGGGACCTTACAATGAGCAGTTCTTC	CASSYVGGPYNEQFF
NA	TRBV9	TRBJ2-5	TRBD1	TGTGCCAGCAGCGCCCGGGACAGGGGGAGAGAGACCCAGTACTTC	CASSARDRGRETQYF
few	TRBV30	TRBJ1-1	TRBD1	TGTGCCTGGAGTGCCAGGGGGCGAAACACTGAAGCTTTCTTT	CAWSARGRNTEAFF
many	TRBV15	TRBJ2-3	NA	TGTGCCACCAGCAGTAAAGCGGGTGATGGCGCAGATACGCAGTATTTT	CATSSKAGDGADTQYF
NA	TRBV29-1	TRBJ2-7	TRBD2	TGCAGCGTCTTTAGCGGGAGGAGCTACGAGCAGTACTTC	CSVFSGRSYEQYF
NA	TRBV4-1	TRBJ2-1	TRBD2	TGCGCCAGCAGCCCTCGACTAGCGGGGGGCGGGTCTGTTTCGGAGCAGTTCTTC	CASSPRLAGGGSVSEQFF
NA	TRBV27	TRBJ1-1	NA	TGTGCCAGCAGCCAGAACCTTTATGAAGCTTTCTTT	CASSQNLYEAFF
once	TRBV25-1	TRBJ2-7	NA	TGTGCCAGCAGTGCGGTGAGATCCGAGCAGTACTTC	CASSAVRSEQYF
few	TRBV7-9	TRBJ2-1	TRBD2	TGTGCCAGCAGCTCACCGTTACTAGCGGGAGGGCCGGGGGGCCGGCAGTTCTTC	CASSSPLLAGGPGGRQFF
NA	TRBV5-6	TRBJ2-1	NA	TGTGCCAGCAGCTCTAACAATGAGCAGTTCTTC	CASSSNNEQFF
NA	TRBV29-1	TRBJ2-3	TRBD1	TGCAGCGGCAAACTACAGGGGTTAGATACGCAGTATTTT	CSGKLQGLDTQYF